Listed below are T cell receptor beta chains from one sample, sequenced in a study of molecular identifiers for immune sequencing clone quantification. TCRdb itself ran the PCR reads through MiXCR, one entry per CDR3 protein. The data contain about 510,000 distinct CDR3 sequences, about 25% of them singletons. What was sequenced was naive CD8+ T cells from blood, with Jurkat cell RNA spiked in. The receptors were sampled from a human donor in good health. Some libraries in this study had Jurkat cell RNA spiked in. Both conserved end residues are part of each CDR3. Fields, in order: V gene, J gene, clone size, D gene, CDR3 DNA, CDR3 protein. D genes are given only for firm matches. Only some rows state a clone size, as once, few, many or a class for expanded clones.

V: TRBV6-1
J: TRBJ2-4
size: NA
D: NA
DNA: TGTGCCAGCAGGGCGCAGGGGGGAAGAAACATTCAGTACTTC
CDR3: CASRAQGGRNIQYF

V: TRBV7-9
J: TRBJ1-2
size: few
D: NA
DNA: TGTGCCAGCAGCTTAGGTCCAGGGCATGGCTACACCTTC
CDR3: CASSLGPGHGYTF

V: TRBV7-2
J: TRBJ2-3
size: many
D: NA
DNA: TGTGCCAGCAGCTTAATACAGCGGGTCAGCACAGATACGCAGTATTTT
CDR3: CASSLIQRVSTDTQYF

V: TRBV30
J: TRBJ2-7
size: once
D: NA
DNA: TGTGCCTGGAGTGTACAGGGCTATAAGTACTTC
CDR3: CAWSVQGYKYF

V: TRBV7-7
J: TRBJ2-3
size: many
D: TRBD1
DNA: TGTGCTAGCAGCCACAGGGGACCCACAGATACGCAGTATTTT
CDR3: CASSHRGPTDTQYF

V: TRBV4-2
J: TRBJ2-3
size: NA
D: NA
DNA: TGCGCCAGCAGCCAAGAGATTGCAGCGGCTAGCACAGATACGCAGTATTTT
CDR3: CASSQEIAAASTDTQYF

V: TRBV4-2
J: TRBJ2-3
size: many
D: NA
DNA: TGTGCCAGCAGCCAAGTCAGCACAGATACGCAGTATTTT
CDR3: CASSQVSTDTQYF

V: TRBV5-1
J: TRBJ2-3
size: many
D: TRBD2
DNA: TGCGCCAGCAGCTTGCTTGGGGGGGACTACACAGATACGCAGTATTTT
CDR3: CASSLLGGDYTDTQYF

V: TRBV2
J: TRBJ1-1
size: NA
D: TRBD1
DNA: TGTGCCGGAGGACAGGGATCAAGCACTGAAGCTTTCTTT
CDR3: CAGGQGSSTEAFF

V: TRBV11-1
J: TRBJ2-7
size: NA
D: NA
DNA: TGTGCCAGCGGCCACGGGACCTTCTACGAGCAGTACTTC
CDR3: CASGHGTFYEQYF

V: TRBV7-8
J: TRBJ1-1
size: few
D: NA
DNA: TGTGCCAGCAGCCCCATGGGCTTAGGGACTGAAGCTTTCTTT
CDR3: CASSPMGLGTEAFF

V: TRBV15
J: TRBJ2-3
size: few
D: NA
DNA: TGTGCCACCAGCGGGGGGTTTGGTAGAGATACGCAGTATTTT
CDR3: CATSGGFGRDTQYF

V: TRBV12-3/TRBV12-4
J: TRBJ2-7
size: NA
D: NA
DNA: TGTGCCAGCAGTTCGGACCGTCTTGAGCAGTACTTC
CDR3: CASSSDRLEQYF

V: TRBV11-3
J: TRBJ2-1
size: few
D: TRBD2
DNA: TGTGCCAGCAGCCCGGGGACTAGCGGGAGGGGTTACAATGAGCAGTTCTTC
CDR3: CASSPGTSGRGYNEQFF

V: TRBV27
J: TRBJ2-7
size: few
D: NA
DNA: TGTGCCAGCAGCACCGGACTCGTTTACGAGCAGTACTTC
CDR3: CASSTGLVYEQYF

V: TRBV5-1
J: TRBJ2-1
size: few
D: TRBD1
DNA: TGCGCCAGCAGCAAGGGACAGGGGCCGAATGAGCAGTTCTTC
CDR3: CASSKGQGPNEQFF

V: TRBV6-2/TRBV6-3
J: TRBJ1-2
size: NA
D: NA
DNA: TGTGCCAGCATAGGTTCCGGAGGACACTATGGCTACACCTTC
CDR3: CASIGSGGHYGYTF

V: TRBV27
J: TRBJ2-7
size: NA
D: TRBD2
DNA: TGTGCCAGCACTGGACTAGCGGGAGGGATCTCCTACGAGCAGTACTTC
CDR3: CASTGLAGGISYEQYF

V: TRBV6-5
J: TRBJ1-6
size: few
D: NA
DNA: TGTGCCAGCAGCCTCCGGGCCGACGTAAATTCACCCCTCCACTTT
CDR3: CASSLRADVNSPLHF

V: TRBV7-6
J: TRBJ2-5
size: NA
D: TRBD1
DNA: TGTGCCAGCAGCTCCCGGGACAGGGCTGAGACCCAGTACTTC
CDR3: CASSSRDRAETQYF

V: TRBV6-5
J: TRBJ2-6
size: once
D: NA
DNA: TGTGCCAGCAGTTACGAGACAGGACCCTCTGGGGCCAACGCCCTGACTTTC
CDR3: CASSYETGPSGANALTF

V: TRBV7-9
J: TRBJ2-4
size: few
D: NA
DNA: TGTGCCAGCCGAGATCCAGGGGATGTGGACATTCAGTACTTC
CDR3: CASRDPGDVDIQYF

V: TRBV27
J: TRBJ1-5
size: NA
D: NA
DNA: TGTGCCAGCAGTTTAGCCCCCTTGAGCAATCAGCCCCAGCATTTT
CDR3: CASSLAPLSNQPQHF

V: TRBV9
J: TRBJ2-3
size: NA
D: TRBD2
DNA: TGTGCCAGCAGCGTAGCAGCGGGAGTCTCAGATACGCAGTATTTT
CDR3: CASSVAAGVSDTQYF

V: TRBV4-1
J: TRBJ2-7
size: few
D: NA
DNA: TGCGCCAGCAGCCACGAGCCGGGAAACTCCAACGAGCAGTACTTC
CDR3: CASSHEPGNSNEQYF

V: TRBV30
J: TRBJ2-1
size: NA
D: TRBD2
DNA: TGTGCCTGGACTATTGGGGCTAGCGGTTCCAATGAGCAGTTCTTC
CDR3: CAWTIGASGSNEQFF

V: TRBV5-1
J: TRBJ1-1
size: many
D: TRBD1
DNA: TGCGCCAGCAGAGTCAGGGGGGACACTGAAGCTTTCTTT
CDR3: CASRVRGDTEAFF

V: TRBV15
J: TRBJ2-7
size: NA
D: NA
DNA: TGTGCCACCCACGGGGGAGGCGCGCACGAGCAGTACTTC
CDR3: CATHGGGAHEQYF

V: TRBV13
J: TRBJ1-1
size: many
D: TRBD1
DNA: TGTGCCAGCAGCCCCGAAGGGGGCGCGATACAGGGTGAAGCTTTCTTT
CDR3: CASSPEGGAIQGEAFF

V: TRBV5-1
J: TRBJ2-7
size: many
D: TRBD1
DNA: TGCGCCAGCAGCATGGGACAGGGGAACGAGCAGTACTTC
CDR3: CASSMGQGNEQYF

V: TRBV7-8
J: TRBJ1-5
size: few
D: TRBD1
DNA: TGTGCCAGCAGCTTAGCGGAGGGGGCATTTCAGCCCCAGCATTTT
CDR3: CASSLAEGAFQPQHF

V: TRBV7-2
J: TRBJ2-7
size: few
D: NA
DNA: TGTGCCAGCAGCTTACAGGACAGCCTTGTTTCCTACGAGCAGTACTTC
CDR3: CASSLQDSLVSYEQYF

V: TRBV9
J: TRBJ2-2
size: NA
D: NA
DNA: TGTGCCAGCACAGAGGGGAACACCGGGGAGCTGTTTTTT
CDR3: CASTEGNTGELFF

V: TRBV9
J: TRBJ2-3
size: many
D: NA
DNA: TGTGCCAGCAGCGCCCAGGGGGGCGGGGGAAGCACAGATACGCAGTATTTT
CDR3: CASSAQGGGGSTDTQYF

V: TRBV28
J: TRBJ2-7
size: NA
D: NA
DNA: TGTGCCAGAAGTCAGGGCCACGAGCAGTACTTC
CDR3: CARSQGHEQYF

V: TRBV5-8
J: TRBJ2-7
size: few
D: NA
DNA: TGTGCCAGCAGCCATCGACCACCTCTATACGAGCAGTACTTC
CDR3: CASSHRPPLYEQYF

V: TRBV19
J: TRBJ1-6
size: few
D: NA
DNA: TGTGCCAGTAGTACAACCCCGGACCAAAATTCACCCCTCCACTTT
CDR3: CASSTTPDQNSPLHF

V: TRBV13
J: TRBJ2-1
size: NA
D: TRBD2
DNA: TGTGCCAGCAGCCAAGGACTAGCGGGGGATATCTACAATGAGCAGTTCTTC
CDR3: CASSQGLAGDIYNEQFF

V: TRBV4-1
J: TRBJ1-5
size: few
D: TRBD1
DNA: TGCGCCAGCAGCCCCGGGACAGGGGATCAGCCCCAGCATTTT
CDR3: CASSPGTGDQPQHF

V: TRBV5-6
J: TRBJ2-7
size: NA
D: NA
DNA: TGTGCCAGCAGCTCCGTCTCGGGATACGAGCAGTACTTC
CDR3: CASSSVSGYEQYF

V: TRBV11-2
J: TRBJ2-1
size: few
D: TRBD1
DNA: TGTGCCAGCAGCTTAGGGACAGGGGGCCAGTTCTTC
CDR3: CASSLGTGGQFF